Listed here is a single T cell receptor (beta chain). In germline, CDR1 is SEHNR, CDR2 FQNEAQ (reference sequence). Trimming removed 5 bases from V and 0 bases from J, with 10 bases in between. CDR3 size: 14 residues. Using immunoSEQ multiplex PCR, the repertoire was profiled, and TCRdb retains in-frame clones only, with some absent. The sample includes around 63,000 clones, around 87% of them seen just once. The sample is drawn from a study of identifying expanded T cells in peripheral blood. The clonotype comes from a person aged 18 to 69 in good health. Material: blood. The chain couples TRBV7-9 to TRBJ1-2; D gene uncertain. CDR3 nucleotide sequence: TGTGCCAGCAGCCCTATGGGGTCTAACTATGGCTACACCTTC. As protein: CASSPMGSNYGYTF.